The rows below give T cell receptor beta chains drawn from one sample of a study of identifying expanded T cells in peripheral blood. TCRdb's copy holds only in-frame clones and misses some; the assay was immunoSEQ multiplex PCR. The data show 90,000 to 95,000 clones, 70% to 90% seen once. The sequencing sample was made of blood. Receptors were obtained from a person aged 18-69 years in good health. Both conserved end residues are part of each CDR3. D genes are given only for firm matches. A clone size is listed for some rows: how often the clone was seen (once, few, many), or a class if it is expanded.

>TRBV11-2|-|TRBJ1-1|TRBD1|14
TGTGCCAGCAGCTTGCAGGGGGCGTTAACTGAAGCTTTCTTT
CASSLQGALTEAFF
>TRBV30|-|TRBJ1-1|-|12
TGTGCCTGGAGGAGTGGAAGCGGTGAAGCTTTCTTT
CAWRSGSGEAFF
>TRBV11-2|-|TRBJ2-7|TRBD2|12
TGTGCCAGCAGCCCGGGTAGCGGGGGTCAGTACTTC
CASSPGSGGQYF
>TRBV5-4|-|TRBJ2-1|TRBD2|15
TGTGCCAGCACCCTGGGGGGGGGTGCCTACAATGAGCAGTTCTTC
CASTLGGGAYNEQFF
>TRBV10-3|-|TRBJ2-2|TRBD1|15
TGTGCCATCAGGGGGACAGGGAAGAACACCGGGGAGCTGTTTTTT
CAIRGTGKNTGELFF
>TRBV7-2|-|TRBJ1-5|TRBD1|16
TGTGCCAGCAGCTTAGACCAAGGGACAGTTAATCAGCCCCAGCATTTT
CASSLDQGTVNQPQHF
>TRBV6-4|-|TRBJ2-1|-|13
TGTGCCAGCAGTGACTTACCACAGGGTGAGCAGTTCTTC
CASSDLPQGEQFF
>TRBV7-2|-|TRBJ1-2|TRBD1|15
TGTGCCAGCAGCTTCCTGCGCAGGGGGCCAGATGGCTACACCTTC
CASSFLRRGPDGYTF
>TRBV11-1|-|TRBJ2-3|-|14
TGTGCCAGCACCTGGGTAGGGTCCAGGGATACGCAGTATTTT
CASTWVGSRDTQYF
>TRBV19|once|TRBJ1-5|-|13
TGTGCCAGTAGAACGGGTTTTGCTCAGCCCCAGCATTTT
CASRTGFAQPQHF
>TRBV4-1|-|TRBJ1-2|-|14
TGCGCCAGCAGCCAAGCGGGGTTTCTCGGTGGCTACACCTTC
CASSQAGFLGGYTF
>TRBV19|-|TRBJ2-7|TRBD2|14
TGTGCCAGTAGTAATGGGAGGGGTTCCTACGAGCAGTACTTC
CASSNGRGSYEQYF
>TRBV10-3|-|TRBJ2-2|TRBD1|19
TGTGCCATCAGTGACGGGTGGGACAGACATTGGGTGAACACCGGGGAGCTGTTTTTT
CAISDGWDRHWVNTGELFF
>TRBV29-1|-|TRBJ2-1|-|15
TGCAGCGCCTGTTTGACAGATCGTCGGGACAATGAGCAGTTCTTC
CSACLTDRRDNEQFF
>TRBV18|-|TRBJ1-1|TRBD1|18
TGTGCCAGCTCACCTAACCCGACAGGGGGATCGAGTAGAAATGAAGCTTTCTTT
CASSPNPTGGSSRNEAFF
>TRBV2|-|TRBJ1-5|TRBD1|16
TGTGCCAGCAGTTCACTACTCATAACAGGGGGCCAGCCCCAGCATTTT
CASSSLLITGGQPQHF
>TRBV6-5|-|TRBJ1-2|TRBD1|14
TGTGCCAGCACCGCGACAGGGAGGAGCTATGGCTACACCTTC
CASTATGRSYGYTF
>TRBV5-1|-|TRBJ2-1|-|17
TGCGCCAGCAGCTTGGCCTCAAGCGGGGGACAGTACAATGAGCAGTTCTTC
CASSLASSGGQYNEQFF
>TRBV5-1|-|TRBJ2-1|TRBD1|15
TGCGCCAGCAGCCCCGGCGACAGGGACATAAATGAGCAGTTCTTC
CASSPGDRDINEQFF
>TRBV9|-|TRBJ1-2|-|17
TGTGCCAGCAGCCCTACAGGGTTTGTAGGGGCTAACTATGGCTACACCTTC
CASSPTGFVGANYGYTF
>TRBV18|-|TRBJ2-3|-|20
TGTGCCAGCTCACCACAGTTCCGGTCTGGAGGGACAGAAGGCACAGATACGCAGTATTTT
CASSPQFRSGGTEGTDTQYF
>TRBV11-1|-|TRBJ2-1|-|15
TGTGCCAGCAGCTTAGGGCAGGGCTCCCACAATGAGCAGTTCTTC
CASSLGQGSHNEQFF
>TRBV6-5|-|TRBJ1-1|-|15
TGTGCCAGCAACCGACAGGCCTCTCTGAGAACTGAAGCTTTCTTT
CASNRQASLRTEAFF
>TRBV15|once|TRBJ2-1|TRBD2|17
TGTGCCACCAGCAGAGACCCCACTAGCGGGAGAGGCAATGAGCAGTTCTTC
CATSRDPTSGRGNEQFF
>TRBV5-8|-|TRBJ2-7|-|14
TGTGCCAGCAGCTTGGGGGGGATCTCCTACGAGCAGTACTTC
CASSLGGISYEQYF
>TRBV7-3|few|TRBJ2-3|-|14
TGTGCCAGCAGCTCCCGAGCGGTTCAGGGTACGCAGTATTTT
CASSSRAVQGTQYF
>TRBV5-1|-|TRBJ2-3|-|13
TGCGCCACCACCTCCGGTTTGTCAGATACGCAGTATTTT
CATTSGLSDTQYF
>TRBV4-1|once|TRBJ1-4|-|15
TGCGCCAGCAGCCCTAAGGCCGGGACGGCTGAAAAACTGTTTTTT
CASSPKAGTAEKLFF
>TRBV7-9|few|TRBJ1-1|-|12
TGTGCCAGCAGCCAAAGTACAGTTGAAGCTTTCTTT
CASSQSTVEAFF
>TRBV19|-|TRBJ1-5|-|14
TGTGCCAGTAGTATAAGTGCAAGCAATCAGCCCCAGCATTTT
CASSISASNQPQHF
>TRBV19|-|TRBJ1-1|-|13
TGTGCCAGCAGGACATGGGGTAACACTGAAGCTTTCTTT
CASRTWGNTEAFF
>TRBV9|once|TRBJ2-1|-|13
TGTGCCAGCAGCGGAATGGAATACAATGAGCAGTTCTTC
CASSGMEYNEQFF
>TRBV25-1|-|TRBJ2-1|TRBD2|15
TGTGCCAGCAGTGTAGCTAGCGGGAGGGCCCCTGAGCAGTTCTTC
CASSVASGRAPEQFF
>TRBV7-6|once|TRBJ2-7|-|14
TGTGCCAGCAGCCTTCTCGCCGGGGAGTACGAGCAGTACTTC
CASSLLAGEYEQYF
>TRBV19|-|TRBJ1-1|TRBD1|15
TGTGCCAGTAGTACTTCGACAGGGGGGGACACTGAAGCTTTCTTT
CASSTSTGGDTEAFF
>TRBV2|-|TRBJ1-1|-|10
TGTGCCAGCAACTCGGGGGAAGCTTTCTTT
CASNSGEAFF
>TRBV13|-|TRBJ2-1|TRBD1|16
TGTGCCAGCAGCTTAGAAAGCCGGACAGGCTACAATGAGCAGTTCTTC
CASSLESRTGYNEQFF
>TRBV5-4|-|TRBJ1-5|-|13
TGTGCCAGCAGCTTGCAGGGGATGAGGCCCCAGCATTTT
CASSLQGMRPQHF
>TRBV7-9|-|TRBJ1-5|-|17
TGTGCCAGCAGCGGGGGGGCGGCAGATCCGGGCAATCAGCCCCAGCATTTT
CASSGGAADPGNQPQHF
>TRBV9|-|TRBJ2-3|-|15
TGTGCCAGCAGCGTAGAAAAGACACCCACAGATACGCAGTATTTT
CASSVEKTPTDTQYF
>TRBV25-1|-|TRBJ2-1|-|15
TGTGCCAGCAGTGGAGGGGGAGGGCTCGGGGATGAGCAGTTCTTC
CASSGGGGLGDEQFF
>TRBV28|-|TRBJ1-1|-|12
TGTGCCAGCAGTTCGTCCGACACTGAAGCTTTCTTT
CASSSSDTEAFF